The clone carrying this T cell receptor (beta chain) was seen a handful of times. This record comes from a study of cytomegalovirus exposure and HLA in healthy donors. 13 Jbeta primers and 60 Vbeta primers were used for the PCR. As originally analysed: Later, tens of millions of unique TCR beta chains were counted in an analysis, and around 11 million of them were shared. Sequencing used immunoSEQ multiplex PCR; TCRdb keeps in-frame clones, though not all of them. Clonal size and the V and J genes are those of that table, whereas D and trimming came from the DNA. Among some 150,000 clones listed, roughly 76% were seen once. This CDR3 has 13 amino acids. Germline V gene sequence: CDR1 SGHTA, CDR2 FQGNSA. The V and J ends lost 8 bases and 6 bases respectively, with 14 bases between them.

This chain connects TRBV7-2 to TRBJ1-5, with D perhaps matching TRBD1 (6 bases). Sequences were obtained from PBMCs. This receptor was identified in a woman aged 50 to 60 in good health and CMV-seronegative. In DNA, the CDR3 is TGTGCCAGCGCACCGGGGGGGGCTCAGCCCCAGCATTTT. This gives the protein CASAPGGAQPQHF. Using reference TRBV7-2 and TRBJ1-5 for the parts outside the CDR3, the full variable domain is GAGVSQSPSNKVTEKGKDVELRCDPISGHTALYWYRQSLGQGLEFLIYFQGNSAPDKSGLPSDRFSAERTGGSVSTLTIQRTQQEDSAVYLCASAPGGAQPQHFGDGTRLSIL.